This T cell receptor (beta chain) emerged from a study of shared clonotypes between healthy human individuals. Assay used: immunoSEQ multiplex PCR; TCRdb lists only in-frame clones, some missing. The sample has about 1 million clones; 60% to 80% are singletons. Regarding the study as a whole: Naive subsets typically showed greater estimated richness than memory subsets.

With respect to this clone: Its antigen is currently unknown.

CDR3 length: 16 amino acids. Trimming took off 5 bases at V and 2 bases at J, with 18 bases between the two ends. Looked up from germline, CDR1 is SGHTA and CDR2 is FQGNSA. The source of this sequence is a man between 18 and 35 years old in good health. The genes are TRBV7-2 and TRBJ2-5; D perhaps matches TRBD2 (5 bases). The sequenced sample was memory CD4+ T cells sorted from blood. Subset given: CD45RA-negative fraction. CDR3 sequence reads: CASSLVANAIQETQYF. The CDR3 nucleotides read TGTGCCAGCAGCCTTGTAGCGAACGCAATACAAGAGACCCAGTACTTC.